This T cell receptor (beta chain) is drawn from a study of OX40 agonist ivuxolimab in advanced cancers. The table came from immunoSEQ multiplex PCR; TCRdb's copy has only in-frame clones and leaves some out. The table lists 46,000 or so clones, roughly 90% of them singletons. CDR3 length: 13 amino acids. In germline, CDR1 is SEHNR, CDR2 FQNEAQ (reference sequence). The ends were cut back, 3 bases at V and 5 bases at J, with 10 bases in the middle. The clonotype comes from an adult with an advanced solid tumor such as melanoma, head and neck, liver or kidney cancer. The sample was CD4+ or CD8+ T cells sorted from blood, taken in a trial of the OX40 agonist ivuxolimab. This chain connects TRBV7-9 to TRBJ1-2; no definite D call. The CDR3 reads CASSFSRHYGYTF. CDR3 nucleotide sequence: TGTGCCAGCAGCTTCAGTCGTCATTATGGCTACACCTTC.